This T cell receptor beta chain stems from a study of CD8+ T cells in alopecia areata. General observations from the study: Normal scalp showed lower clonality than lesional scalp, especially alopecia totalis/universalis.

Reverse transcription of extracted RNA yielded cDNA, which provided the sequencing template. Data came from immunoSEQ multiplex PCR; TCRdb stores just in-frame clones and leaves some out. This sample carries about 150,000 clones, 62% of them seen once, and the ten largest clones take 35% to 45%. Germline V gene data show CDR1 as SQVTM and CDR2 as ANQGSEA. CDR3 size: 19 residues. With V trimmed by 3 bases and J by 2 bases, 15 bases remained unmatched. This clone was recorded a few times. Antigen: not known. The same CDR3 can be traced to other DNA sequences in this sample. The receptor's source is a human donor in good health. The specimen sequenced was CD8+ T cells sorted from blood. The chain joins TRBV29-1 to TRBJ2-6, with 8 bases lining up with TRBD2. The CDR3 spells CSVEQRVRGAGAGANVLTF. Written as DNA, the CDR3 is TGCAGCGTTGAGCAAAGAGTGCGGGGGGCGGGGGCTGGGGCCAACGTCCTGACTTTC.